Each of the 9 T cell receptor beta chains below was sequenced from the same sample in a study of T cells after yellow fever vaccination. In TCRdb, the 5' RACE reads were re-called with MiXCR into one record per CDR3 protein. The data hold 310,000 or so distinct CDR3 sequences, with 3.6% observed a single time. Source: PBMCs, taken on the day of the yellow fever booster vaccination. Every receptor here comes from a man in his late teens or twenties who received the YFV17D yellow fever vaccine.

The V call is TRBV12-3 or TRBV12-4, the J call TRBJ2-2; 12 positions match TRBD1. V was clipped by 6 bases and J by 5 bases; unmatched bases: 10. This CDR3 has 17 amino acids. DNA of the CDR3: TGTGCCAGCAGCAGGGGACAGGGGGCTTTCGGTACCGGGGAGCTGTTTTTT. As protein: CASSRGQGAFGTGELFF.

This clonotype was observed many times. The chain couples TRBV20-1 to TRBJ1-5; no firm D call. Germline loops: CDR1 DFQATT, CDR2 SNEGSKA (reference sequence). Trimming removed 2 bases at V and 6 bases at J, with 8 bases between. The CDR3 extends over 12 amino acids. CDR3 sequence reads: CSARSGSQPQHF. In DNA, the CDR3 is TGCAGTGCTAGAAGTGGGAGTCAGCCCCAGCATTTT.

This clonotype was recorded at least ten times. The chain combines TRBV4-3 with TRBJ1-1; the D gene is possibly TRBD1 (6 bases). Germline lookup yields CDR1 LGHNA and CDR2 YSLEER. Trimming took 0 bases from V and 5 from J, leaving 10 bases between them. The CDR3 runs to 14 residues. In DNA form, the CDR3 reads TGCGCCAGCAGCCAAGACGGAGGGGGGACTGAAGCTTTCTTT. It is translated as CASSQDGGGTEAFF.

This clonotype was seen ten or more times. CDR3 amino acids: CATQGGGYYGYTF. In DNA form, the CDR3 reads TGTGCCACCCAAGGTGGGGGCTACTATGGCTACACCTTC. The chain couples TRBV2 to TRBJ1-2, with TRBD1 as a possible D gene (6 bases). The germline V gene encodes CDR1 SNHLY and CDR2 FYNNEI. The CDR3 totals 13 residues. V lost 10 bases and J lost 3, with 15 bases in between.

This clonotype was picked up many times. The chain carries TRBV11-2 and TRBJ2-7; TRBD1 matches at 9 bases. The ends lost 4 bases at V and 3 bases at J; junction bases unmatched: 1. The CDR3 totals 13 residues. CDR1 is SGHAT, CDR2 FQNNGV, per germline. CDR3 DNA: TGTGCCAGCAGCTGGGACAGGGTCTACGAGCAGTACGTC. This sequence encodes CASSWDRVYEQYV.

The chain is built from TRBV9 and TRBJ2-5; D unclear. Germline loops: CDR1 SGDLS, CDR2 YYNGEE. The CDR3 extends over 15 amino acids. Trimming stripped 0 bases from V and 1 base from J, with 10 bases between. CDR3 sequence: CASSVGPNFQETQYF. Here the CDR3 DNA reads TGTGCCAGCAGCGTAGGACCAAACTTCCAAGAGACCCAGTACTTC.

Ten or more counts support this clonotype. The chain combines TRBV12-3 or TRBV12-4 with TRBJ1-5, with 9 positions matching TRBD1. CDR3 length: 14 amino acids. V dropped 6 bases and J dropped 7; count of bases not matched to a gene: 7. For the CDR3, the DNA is TGTGCCAGCAGCCAGGGACAGGGAGTACAGCCCCAGCATTTT. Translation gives CASSQGQGVQPQHF.

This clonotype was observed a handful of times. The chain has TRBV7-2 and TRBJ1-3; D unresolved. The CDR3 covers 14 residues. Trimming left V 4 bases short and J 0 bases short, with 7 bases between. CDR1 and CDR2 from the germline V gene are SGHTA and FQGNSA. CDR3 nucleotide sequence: TGTGCCAGCAGCTCCGACCACTCTGGAAACACCATATATTTT. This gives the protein CASSSDHSGNTIYF.

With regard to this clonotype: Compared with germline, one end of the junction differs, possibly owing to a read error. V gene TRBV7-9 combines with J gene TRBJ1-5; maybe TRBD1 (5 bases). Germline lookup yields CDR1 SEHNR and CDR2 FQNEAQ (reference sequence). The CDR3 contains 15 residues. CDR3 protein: CASSLGGEGTQPQDF. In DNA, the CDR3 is TGTGCCAGCAGCTTGGGGGGGGAGGGGACCCAACCCCAGGATTTT.